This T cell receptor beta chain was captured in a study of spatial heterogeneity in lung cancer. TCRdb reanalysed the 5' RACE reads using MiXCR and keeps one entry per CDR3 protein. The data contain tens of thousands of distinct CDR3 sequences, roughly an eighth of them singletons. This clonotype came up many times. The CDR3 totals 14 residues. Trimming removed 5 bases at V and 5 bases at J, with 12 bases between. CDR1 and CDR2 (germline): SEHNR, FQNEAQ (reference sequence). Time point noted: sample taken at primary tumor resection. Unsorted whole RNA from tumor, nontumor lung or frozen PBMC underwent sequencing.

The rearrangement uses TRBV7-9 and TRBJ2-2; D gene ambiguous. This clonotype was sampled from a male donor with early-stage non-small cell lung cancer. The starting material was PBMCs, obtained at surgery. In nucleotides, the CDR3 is TGTGCCAGCAGCCCTCGGAGTGGGACCGGGGAGCTGTTTTTT. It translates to CASSPRSGTGELFF.